There are many counts of the clone carrying this T cell receptor beta chain. This sample stems from a study of T-cell memory formation after mild COVID-19. The CDR3 loop spans 13 amino acids. Trimming removed 5 bases at V and 7 bases at J, with 11 bases between. Germline CDR1 SEHNR, CDR2 FQNEAQ (reference sequence). TCRalpha and TCRbeta libraries used 5'RACE with constant-segment primers and UMIs. TCRdb reprocessed the 5' RACE reads via MiXCR and lists one record per CDR3 protein. The data contain more than 300,000 distinct CDR3 sequences, roughly 15% of them singletons. This chain links TRBV7-9 with TRBJ1-4, with D uncertain. Material: PBMCs or a T cell subset sorted from them (not recorded which). This sequence was found in a man between 18 and 35 years old who had mild COVID-19 (a few samples of this study predate the infection). Cell type and time point are not known. CDR3: CASSLRGIEKLFF. CDR3 sequence (DNA): TGTGCCAGCAGCCTCCGAGGGATTGAAAAACTGTTTTTT.